This TCR beta chain was sequenced for a study of blood T cell repertoires in COVID-19. Overall study: T cells, B-cell-depleted T cells, or PBMCs supplied cDNA or gDNA.

Participant ages covered about 18 to 89 years across 25 or so US areas. In assigning cohorts, the study relied on participant-reported clinical history. CDR1 SGHRS and CDR2 YFSETQ come from the germline V gene. Losses at the gene ends were 4 bases for V and 4 bases for J; bases not matched to a gene: 2. The CDR3 sequence is 13 residues long. TCRdb's table, derived via immunoSEQ multiplex PCR, lists solely in-frame clones and lacks some. The sample gives a few hundred thousand clones, about 88% of which show up once; 8% to 10% is in the top ten. The chain is built from TRBV5-1 and TRBJ1-1; TRBD1 agrees at 9 bases. This receptor was identified in a woman aged 40 to 50 who had recovered from COVID-19. The sequenced material came from PBMCs or T cells enriched from blood (not recorded which). The CDR3 spells CASSRDRATEAFF. CDR3 in DNA: TGCGCCAGCAGCCGGGACAGGGCCACTGAAGCTTTCTTT.